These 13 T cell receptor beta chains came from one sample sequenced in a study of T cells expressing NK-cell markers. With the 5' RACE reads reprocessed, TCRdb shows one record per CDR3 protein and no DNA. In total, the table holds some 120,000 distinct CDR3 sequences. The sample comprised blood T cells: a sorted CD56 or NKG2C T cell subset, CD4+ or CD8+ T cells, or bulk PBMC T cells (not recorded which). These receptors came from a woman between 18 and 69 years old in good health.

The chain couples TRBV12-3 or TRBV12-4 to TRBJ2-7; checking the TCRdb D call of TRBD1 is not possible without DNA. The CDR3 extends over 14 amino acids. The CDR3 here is CAIAAGTEIYEQYF.

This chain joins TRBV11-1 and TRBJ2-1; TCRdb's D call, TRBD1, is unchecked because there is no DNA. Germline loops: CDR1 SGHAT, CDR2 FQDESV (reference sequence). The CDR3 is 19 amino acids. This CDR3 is CASSSPTKQGPPAYNEQFF.

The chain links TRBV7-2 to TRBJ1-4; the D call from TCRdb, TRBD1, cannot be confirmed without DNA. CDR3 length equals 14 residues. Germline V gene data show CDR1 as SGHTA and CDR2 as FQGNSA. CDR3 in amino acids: CASSLVGGREKLFF.

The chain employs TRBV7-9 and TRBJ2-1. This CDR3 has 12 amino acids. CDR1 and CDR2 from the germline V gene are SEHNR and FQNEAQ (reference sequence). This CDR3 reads CASSLGLSEQFF.

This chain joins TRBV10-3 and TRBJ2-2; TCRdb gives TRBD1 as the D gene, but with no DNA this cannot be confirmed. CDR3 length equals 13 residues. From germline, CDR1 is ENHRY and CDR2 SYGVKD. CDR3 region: CATGQGGTGELFF.

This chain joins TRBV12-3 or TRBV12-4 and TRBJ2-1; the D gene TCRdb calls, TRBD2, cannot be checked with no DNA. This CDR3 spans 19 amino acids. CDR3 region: CASSFLVLAVDRLGNEQFF.

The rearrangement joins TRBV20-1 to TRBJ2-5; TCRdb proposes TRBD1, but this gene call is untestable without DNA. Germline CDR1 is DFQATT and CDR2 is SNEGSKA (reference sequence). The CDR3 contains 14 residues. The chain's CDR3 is CSARAPGPQETQYF.

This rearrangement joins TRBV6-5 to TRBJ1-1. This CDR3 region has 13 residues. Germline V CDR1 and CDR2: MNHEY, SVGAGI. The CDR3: CASSTSRNTEAFF.

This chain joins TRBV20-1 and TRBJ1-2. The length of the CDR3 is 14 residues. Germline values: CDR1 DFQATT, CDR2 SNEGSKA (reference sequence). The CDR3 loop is CSARGVEPNYGYTF.

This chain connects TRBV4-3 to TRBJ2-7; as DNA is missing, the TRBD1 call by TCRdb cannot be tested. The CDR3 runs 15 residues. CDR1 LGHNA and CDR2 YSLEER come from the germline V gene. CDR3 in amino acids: CASSQEGGGFYEQYF.

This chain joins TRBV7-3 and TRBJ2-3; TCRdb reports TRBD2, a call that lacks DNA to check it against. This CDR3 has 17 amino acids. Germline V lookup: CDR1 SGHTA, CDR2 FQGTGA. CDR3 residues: CASSLNGGGGPTDTQYF.

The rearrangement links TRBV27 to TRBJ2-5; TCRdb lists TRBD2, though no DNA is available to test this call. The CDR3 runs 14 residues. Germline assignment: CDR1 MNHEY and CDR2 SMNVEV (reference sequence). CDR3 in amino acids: CASGGWTFQETQYF.

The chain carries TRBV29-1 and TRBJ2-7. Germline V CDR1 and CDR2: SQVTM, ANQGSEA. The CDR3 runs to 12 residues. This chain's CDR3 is CSVEGSSYEQYF.